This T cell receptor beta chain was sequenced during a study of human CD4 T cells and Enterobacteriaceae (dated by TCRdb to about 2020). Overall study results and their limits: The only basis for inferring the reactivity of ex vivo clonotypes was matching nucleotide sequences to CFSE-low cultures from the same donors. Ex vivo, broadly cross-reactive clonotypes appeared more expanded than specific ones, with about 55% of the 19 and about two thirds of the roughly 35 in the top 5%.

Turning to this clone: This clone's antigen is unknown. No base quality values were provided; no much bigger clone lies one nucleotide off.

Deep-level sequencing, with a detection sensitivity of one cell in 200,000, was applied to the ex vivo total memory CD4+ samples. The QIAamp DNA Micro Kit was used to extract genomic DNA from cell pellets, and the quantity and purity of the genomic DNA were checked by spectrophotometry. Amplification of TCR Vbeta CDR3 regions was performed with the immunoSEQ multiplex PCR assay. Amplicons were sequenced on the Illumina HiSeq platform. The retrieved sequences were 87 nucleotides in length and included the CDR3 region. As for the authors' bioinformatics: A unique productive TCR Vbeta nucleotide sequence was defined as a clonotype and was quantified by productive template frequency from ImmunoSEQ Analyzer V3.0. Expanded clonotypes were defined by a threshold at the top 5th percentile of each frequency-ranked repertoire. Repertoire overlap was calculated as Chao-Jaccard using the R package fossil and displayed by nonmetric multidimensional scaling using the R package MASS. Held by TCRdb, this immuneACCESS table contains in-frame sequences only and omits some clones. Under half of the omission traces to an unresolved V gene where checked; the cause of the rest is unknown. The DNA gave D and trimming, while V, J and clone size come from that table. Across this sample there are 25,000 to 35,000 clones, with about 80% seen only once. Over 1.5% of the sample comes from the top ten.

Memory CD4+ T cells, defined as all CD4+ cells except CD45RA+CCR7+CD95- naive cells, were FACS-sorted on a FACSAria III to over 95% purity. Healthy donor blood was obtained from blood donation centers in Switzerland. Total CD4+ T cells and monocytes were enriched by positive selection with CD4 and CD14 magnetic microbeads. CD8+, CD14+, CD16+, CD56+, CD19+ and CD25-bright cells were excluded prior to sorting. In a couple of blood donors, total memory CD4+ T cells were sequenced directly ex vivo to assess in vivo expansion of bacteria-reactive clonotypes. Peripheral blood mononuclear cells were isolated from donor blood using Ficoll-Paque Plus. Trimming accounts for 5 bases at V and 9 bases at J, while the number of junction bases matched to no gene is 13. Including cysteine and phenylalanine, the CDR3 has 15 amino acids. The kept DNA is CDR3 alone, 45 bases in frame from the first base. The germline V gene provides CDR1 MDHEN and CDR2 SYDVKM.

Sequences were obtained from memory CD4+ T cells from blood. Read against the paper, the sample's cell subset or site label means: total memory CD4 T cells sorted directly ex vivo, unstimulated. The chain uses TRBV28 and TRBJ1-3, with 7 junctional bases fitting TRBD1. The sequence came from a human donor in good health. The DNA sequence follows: TGTGCCAGCAGTCCGCCGGGACAGCGGGCGGCCACCATATATTTT. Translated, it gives CASSPPGQRAATIYF.